The sequence of this TCR beta chain was determined in a study of regulatory T cells in long-lasting Graves disease. CDR3 length: 15 amino acids. V lost 4 bases, J lost 2 bases, and 11 bases lay in between. CDR1 MDHEN and CDR2 SYDVKM come from the germline V gene. To make TCR beta libraries, researchers used iRepertoire HTBI primers and Arm-PCR of CDR3 regions. TCRdb redid the calling of the multiplex PCR reads with MiXCR, one entry per CDR3 protein. This sample has roughly 500,000 distinct CDR3 sequences; 12% to 15% occur once, and the top ten carry about 15%. The time point is: newly diagnosed GD, antithyroid drugs for less than 3 months. Making the TCR library involved RNA that had been extracted from PBMCs. Another study also made use of these data, one on T cells in Graves' hyperthyroidism and ophthalmopathy.

This chain uses TRBV28 with TRBJ2-2; perhaps D is TRBD1 or TRBD2 (6 bases each). This sample comprised peripheral blood mononuclear cells (PBMCs), obtained at new diagnosis, from a patient treated with antithyroid drugs. The source is a woman between 50 and 59 years old with Graves disease. As DNA, the CDR3 is TGTGCCAGCAGTTACGGGGGCCTAAACACCGGGGAGCTGTTTTTT. Amino acids: CASSYGGLNTGELFF.